The next 22 T cell receptor beta chains were all read from a single sample in a study of technical replicates of blood from a handful of donors. The method was immunoSEQ multiplex PCR; TCRdb's version includes in-frame clones alone and lacks a portion of them. The sample gives about 94,000 clones, nearly 97% of which show up once; approximately 0.22% is in the top ten. The sequencing input was T cells isolated from PBMCs. The receptor source for this set is a human donor in good health.

The chain is built from TRBV9 and TRBJ2-1; TRBD1 might be the D (6 bases). V lost 0 bases to trimming and J lost 8 bases, with 12 bases between them. The CDR3 contains 14 residues. CDR1 is SGDLS, CDR2 YYNGEE, per germline. The CDR3: CASSVAPGVHEQFF. In nucleotides, the CDR3 is TGTGCCAGCAGCGTAGCGCCAGGGGTCCATGAGCAGTTCTTC.

This chain connects TRBV7-9 to TRBJ2-7; 8 positions agree with TRBD1. The CDR3 consists of 15 residues. V gave up 5 bases and J gave up 2 bases; unmatched junction bases: 8. The germline CDR1 and CDR2 sequences are SEHNR and FQNEAQ (reference sequence). The CDR3 reads CASSKGQVETYEQYF. CDR3 bases: TGTGCCAGCAGCAAGGGACAGGTCGAAACCTACGAGCAGTACTTC.

V is TRBV25-1 and J is TRBJ1-5, with 7 bases that match TRBD1. This CDR3 has 16 amino acids. V gave up 3 bases and J gave up 9 bases; unmatched junction bases: 14. Per the germline V gene, CDR1 is MGHDK and CDR2 is SYGVNS. As DNA, the CDR3 is TGTGCCAGCAGTGAGGGGACTGGGACAGTCCTAGGGCCCCAGCATTTT. Translated: CASSEGTGTVLGPQHF.

The J gene is TRBJ1-1, the V gene TRBV9; D unresolved. Germline loops: CDR1 SGDLS, CDR2 YYNGEE. The CDR3 has 14 amino acids. Trimming removed 0 bases at V and 3 bases at J, with 9 bases between. The CDR3 sequence: CASSVVWPHTEAFF. In DNA, the CDR3 is TGTGCCAGCAGCGTAGTTTGGCCGCACACTGAAGCTTTCTTT.

The chain is built from TRBV27 and TRBJ1-1; weak D call: TRBD1 (5 bases). The CDR3 runs 15 residues. Trimming removed 0 bases at V and 11 bases at J, with 19 bases between. In germline, CDR1 is MNHEY, CDR2 SMNVEV (reference sequence). CDR3 in DNA: TGTGCCAGCAGTTTATCCCACAATTGGGCGGGGGAGGCTTTCTTT. Translation gives CASSLSHNWAGEAFF.

The CDR3 nucleotides read TGTGCCAGCAGTACGACACAGGGGGCGCGGGTGACCCAGTACTTC. Its protein is CASSTTQGARVTQYF. V and J are TRBV7-6 and TRBJ2-5; 9 bases match TRBD1. CDR1 and CDR2 (germline): SGHVS, FNYEAQ. V lost 6 bases, J lost 7 bases, and 12 bases stayed unmatched. The CDR3 is made up of 15 amino acids.

This clone occurred a few times. J is TRBJ1-4 and V is TRBV28; D gene ambiguous. This CDR3 contains 12 residues. The germline V and J ends were trimmed by 7 bases and 10 bases, with 13 bases remaining between them. Germline assignment: CDR1 MDHEN and CDR2 SYDVKM. The CDR3 here is CASTTLGGKLFF. The CDR3 DNA reads as TGTGCCAGCACAACTCTTGGAGGAAAACTGTTTTTT.

This clone was counted only a few times. The chain links TRBV5-8 to TRBJ1-3; the D gene is possibly TRBD1 (5 bases). Trimming removed 1 base at V and 2 bases at J, with 10 bases between. The CDR3 is 15 amino acids. Germline CDR1 and CDR2: SGHTS and YDEGEE. The CDR3 here is CASSLTAGTGNTIYF. The CDR3 DNA follows: TGTGCCAGCAGCTTGACGGCAGGGACTGGAAACACCATATATTTT.

V usage is TRBV6-6 and J usage is TRBJ1-2; 7 positions agree with TRBD1. The length of the CDR3 is 14 residues. Germline lookup yields CDR1 MNHNY and CDR2 SVGAGI (reference sequence). With V trimmed by 8 bases and J by 10 bases, 16 bases remained unmatched. CDR3 residues: CASSALLTGVDYTF. The DNA of the CDR3 is TGTGCCAGCTCTGCTTTACTAACAGGGGTTGACTACACCTTC.

Note on this clone: One junction end disagrees with the germline gene, perhaps due to a read error. The identical CDR3 is also encoded by other nucleotide sequences in the sample. This chain links TRBV5-1 with TRBJ2-3; 8 nucleotides match TRBD1. This CDR3 contains 15 residues. The germline CDR1 and CDR2 sequences are SGHRS and YFSETQ. The CDR3 loop is CASSLGDRSTDTQYF. The DNA for the CDR3 is TGCGCCAGTAGCTTGGGGGACAGGAGCACAGATACGCAGTATTTT.

This clone was found once. This chain joins TRBV25-1 and TRBJ2-5, with 9 bases matching TRBD1. Germline V gene data show CDR1 as MGHDK and CDR2 as SYGVNS. V lost 8 bases and J lost 5; bases outside the gene matches: 15. The CDR3 covers 16 residues. CDR3 sequence (DNA): TGTGCCAGCGTTGAGTATCGGGACAGGGCCGGGGAGACCCAGTACTTC. Translation gives CASVEYRDRAGETQYF.

This chain uses TRBV27 with TRBJ2-7; TRBD1 might be the D (6 bases). Germline CDR1 is MNHEY and CDR2 is SMNVEV (reference sequence). The CDR3 has 15 residues. The ends were cut back, 2 bases at V and 0 bases at J, with 11 bases in the middle. Here the CDR3 reads CASSLRQATSYEQYF. The CDR3 bases are TGTGCCAGCAGTTTACGACAGGCGACCTCCTACGAGCAGTACTTC.

The chain uses TRBV30 and TRBJ2-7, with 9 bases lining up with TRBD2. V gave up 1 base and J gave up 6 bases; unmatched junction bases: 7. Germline CDR1 reads GTSNPN; CDR2 reads SVGIG (reference sequence). The CDR3 length is 14 residues. CDR3 sequence (DNA): TGTGCCTGGAGTGATGGGACTAGCTTAGGCGAGCAGTACTTC. Its translation: CAWSDGTSLGEQYF.

The chain recombines TRBV27 with TRBJ2-7; 8 positions agree with TRBD2. The CDR3 has 16 amino acids. Germline CDR1 reads MNHEY; CDR2 reads SMNVEV (reference sequence). Germline trimming cut 1 base from V and 1 base from J; bases unmatched to any gene: 6. This CDR3 reads CASSLYPGTSSYEQYF. CDR3 DNA: TGTGCCAGCAGTTTATACCCAGGGACTAGTTCCTACGAGCAGTACTTC.

The V gene is TRBV6-5, the J gene TRBJ1-1; D remains ambiguous. V was pared by 8 bases and J by 4 bases, with 14 bases between. Germline CDR1 is MNHEY and CDR2 is SVGAGI. There are 13 residues in the CDR3. CDR3 coding DNA: TGTGCCAGCCAGGAATTATTGGGCACTGAAGCTTTCTTT. Amino acid sequence: CASQELLGTEAFF.

The gene calls are TRBV7-9 and TRBJ2-5, with a weak D call TRBD2 (5 bases). From germline, CDR1 is SEHNR and CDR2 FQNEAQ (reference sequence). V dropped 4 bases and J dropped 5 bases, with 14 bases sitting between them. The CDR3 is 14 residues long. CDR3 nucleotide sequence: TGTGCCAGCAGCTCTTCCGGAGGTATTGAGACCCAGTACTTC. Translation gives CASSSSGGIETQYF.

The rearrangement joins TRBV5-1 to TRBJ1-1; D is possibly TRBD1 (6 bases). This CDR3 contains 16 residues. Trimming removed 0 bases at V and 6 bases at J, with 18 bases between. Germline V lookup: CDR1 SGHRS, CDR2 YFSETQ. The CDR3 DNA reads TGCGCCAGCAGCTTGGATCAAGGGGGACCGAGGGCTGAAGCTTTCTTT. Protein: CASSLDQGGPRAEAFF. Variable domain in full (rest from reference TRBV5-1 and TRBJ1-1): KAGVTQTPRYLIKTRGQQVTLSCSPISGHRSVSWYQQTPGQGLQFLFEYFSETQRNKGNFPGRFSGRQFSNSRSEMNVSTLELGDSALYLCASSLDQGGPRAEAFFGQGTRLTVV.

A remark on this clone: Other DNA sequences from this sample encode an identical CDR3 as well. The chain employs TRBV6-4 and TRBJ1-1; tentative D call: TRBD1 (5 bases). Trimming left V 4 bases short and J 1 base short, with 7 bases between. This CDR3 is 13 amino acids long. Germline CDR1 reads MRHNA; CDR2 reads SNTAGT. The CDR3 DNA is TGTGCCAGCAGTGTAAGGGGGAACACTGAAGCTTTCTTT. This encodes CASSVRGNTEAFF.

The chain employs TRBV7-9 and TRBJ1-5; D call uncertain. The CDR3 has 16 amino acids. The germline V and J ends were trimmed by 4 bases and 1 base, with 14 bases remaining between them. Germline CDR1 SEHNR, CDR2 FQNEAQ (reference sequence). The CDR3 DNA follows: TGTGCCAGCAGCTCGACCAAGACCGGGAGCAATCAGCCCCAGCATTTT. The encoded protein is CASSSTKTGSNQPQHF.

This clone was counted only a few times. The rearrangement joins TRBV4-1 to TRBJ2-5; D remains ambiguous. CDR3 size: 14 residues. With 3 bases removed from V and 7 bases from J, the gap between germline ends came to 15 bases. Per the germline V gene, CDR1 is MGHRA and CDR2 is YSYEKL. DNA of the CDR3: TGCGCCAGCAGCCAGGGTCTAACAGACGGGACCCAGTACTTC. Protein sequence: CASSQGLTDGTQYF.

The V call is TRBV6-1, the J call TRBJ2-2; 9 nucleotides match TRBD2. The CDR3 has 15 amino acids. V shed 5 bases and J 1 base; nucleotides not matched to a gene: 2. From germline, CDR1 is MNHNS and CDR2 SASEGT. The CDR3 DNA reads as TGTGCCAGCAGTTTACTAGCGGGGAACACCGGGGAGCTGTTTTTT. Translation gives CASSLLAGNTGELFF.

The rearrangement joins TRBV4-2 to TRBJ2-2; D is uncertain. V was pared by 0 bases and J by 5 bases, with 4 bases between. Germline V lookup: CDR1 LGHNA, CDR2 YNFKEQ. This CDR3 has 13 residues. CDR3 in amino acids: CASSQEQTGELFF. In DNA form, the CDR3 reads TGTGCCAGCAGCCAAGAACAAACCGGGGAGCTGTTTTTT.